These 14 T cell receptor beta chains originate from one sample sequenced in a study of blood T cell repertoires in COVID-19. Using immunoSEQ multiplex PCR, the repertoire was profiled, and TCRdb retains in-frame clones only, with some absent. The table records a few hundred thousand clones, 80% to 90% of them present only once. Sequenced: peripheral blood. These receptors originate from a man aged 35-49 years who had recovered from COVID-19.

This clone has only one observation. Other DNA sequences in the sample encode the same CDR3. The chain joins TRBV5-1 to TRBJ2-3; 10 bases agree with TRBD1. Trimming cost V 2 bases and J 3 bases; bases outside gene matches: 6. Per germline, CDR1 SGHRS and CDR2 YFSETQ. This CDR3 is 16 amino acids long. The CDR3 region is CASSLPGQGKTDTQYF. CDR3 nucleotide sequence: TGCGCCAGCAGCTTACCGGGACAGGGGAAAACAGATACGCAGTATTTT.

The gene calls are TRBV6-1 and TRBJ1-1; D is perhaps TRBD1 (6 bases). The germline V gene encodes CDR1 MNHNS and CDR2 SASEGT. This CDR3 is built from 12 residues. Trimming took off 3 bases at V and 10 bases at J, with 12 bases between the two ends. The CDR3 sequence is CASSEYLDRAFF. As DNA, the CDR3 is TGTGCCAGCAGTGAGTATTTGGACAGAGCTTTCTTT.

This chain joins TRBV5-1 and TRBJ2-1; 11 bases agree with TRBD2. The ends lost 0 bases at V and 2 bases at J; junction bases unmatched: 7. The CDR3 is made up of 18 amino acids. The germline V gene has CDR1 SGHRS and CDR2 YFSETQ. CDR3 nucleotide sequence: TGCGCCAGCAGCTTGGAGGGGACTAGCGGCCCAACCTACAATGAGCAGTTCTTC. Its translation: CASSLEGTSGPTYNEQFF.

The chain joins TRBV7-2 to TRBJ1-1; 9 bases line up with TRBD1. V trimming: 4 bases; J trimming: 12 bases; junction bases outside the gene matches: 9. Germline CDR1 and CDR2: SGHTA and FQGNSA. This CDR3 spans 13 amino acids. The CDR3 region is CASSSPGQGVTFF. CDR3 coding DNA: TGTGCCAGCAGCTCTCCGGGACAGGGCGTGACTTTCTTT.

V usage is TRBV29-1 and J usage is TRBJ1-2, with D perhaps TRBD1 (6 bases). With 4 bases removed from V and 8 bases from J, the gap between germline ends came to 14 bases. The V gene's germline CDR1 is SQVTM and CDR2 ANQGSEA. This CDR3 is 12 amino acids long. CDR3 nucleotides: TGCAGCGTTGTTCCAACAGGGTGGGGCTACACCTTC. It is translated as CSVVPTGWGYTF.

The chain combines TRBV11-3 with TRBJ2-1, with D possibly being TRBD1 (5 bases). Germline CDR1 SGHNT, CDR2 YENEEA. The CDR3 has 12 amino acids. V lost 6 bases to trimming and J lost 7 bases, with 10 bases between them. The CDR3 DNA reads as TGTGCCAGCAGTAAGGACATGAATGAGCAGTTCTTC. Its protein product is CASSKDMNEQFF.

The chain joins TRBV9 to TRBJ2-7; D is unresolved. The CDR3 has 14 amino acids. Germline V CDR1 and CDR2: SGDLS, YYNGEE. With 0 bases removed from V and 2 bases from J, the gap between germline ends came to 9 bases. CDR3: CASSVEYETYEQYF. The CDR3, as DNA: TGTGCCAGCAGCGTAGAGTACGAGACCTACGAGCAGTACTTC.

This chain links TRBV4-1 with TRBJ2-1; 8 nucleotides match TRBD1. Germline assignment: CDR1 MGHRA and CDR2 YSYEKL. The CDR3 runs to 16 residues. V lost 2 bases and J lost 6; bases outside the gene matches: 9. The CDR3 DNA follows: TGCGCCAGCAGCCAACCGGGCAGGGGGCGCGTCAATGAGCAGTTCTTC. Translated: CASSQPGRGRVNEQFF.

This chain joins TRBV20-1 and TRBJ1-2; 7 bases agree with TRBD1. The CDR3 is made up of 15 amino acids. Trimming cost V 3 bases and J 5 bases; bases outside gene matches: 12. Germline values: CDR1 DFQATT, CDR2 SNEGSKA (reference sequence). CDR3 amino acids: CSASRPPTGTYGYTF. Here the CDR3 DNA reads TGCAGTGCTAGTCGCCCCCCGACAGGGACTTATGGCTACACCTTC.

The rearrangement uses TRBV20-1 and TRBJ1-2; no reliable D call. The germline V and J ends were trimmed by 4 bases and 6 bases, with 3 bases remaining between them. CDR3 length: 9 amino acids. Germline CDR1 and CDR2: DFQATT and SNEGSKA (reference sequence). In DNA form, the CDR3 reads TGCAGTGCTATAAATGGCTACACCTTC. As protein: CSAINGYTF.

As regards this clone: Its ends do not fully match the called genes, so a read error is possible. This rearrangement joins TRBV11-3 to TRBJ2-1; TRBD2 matches 9 bases. Germline-derived CDR1 and CDR2 are SGHNT and YENEEA. The CDR3 is made up of 15 amino acids. In nucleotides, the CDR3 is TGTGCCAGCAGCTCAAAGCGGGGGGCCTACGATGAGCAGTTCTTC. Translated: CASSSKRGAYDEQFF.

The genes are TRBV11-2 and TRBJ1-2; weak D call: TRBD1 (5 bases). CDR1 and CDR2 from the germline V gene are SGHAT and FQNNGV. There are 13 residues in the CDR3. Between the trimmed V and J ends, which lost 3 bases and 4 bases, there was a span of 9 bases. Written as DNA, the CDR3 is TGTGCCAGCAGCTTTTCAGGGCGCTATGGCTACACCTTC. Protein product: CASSFSGRYGYTF.

The chain couples TRBV19 to TRBJ2-5, with D unresolved. CDR1 is LNHDA, CDR2 SQIVND, per germline (reference sequence). The germline V and J ends were trimmed by 11 bases and 5 bases, with 18 bases remaining between them. The CDR3 spans 13 residues. The CDR3 DNA reads as TGTGCCCGACCCGGTGGCGGTTTGGAGACCCAGTACTTC. Translating gives CARPGGGLETQYF. Full variable domain (outside the CDR3, taken from reference TRBV19 and TRBJ2-5): DGGITQSPKYLFRKEGQNVTLSCEQNLNHDAMYWYRQDPGQGLRLIYYSQIVNDFQKGDIAEGYSVSREKKESFPLTVTSAQKNPTAFYLCARPGGGLETQYFGPGTRLLVL.

The rearrangement links TRBV7-8 to TRBJ2-3, with TRBD2 matching 12 bases. The CDR3 extends over 16 amino acids. V was clipped by 5 bases and J by 4 bases; unmatched bases: 7. In germline, CDR1 is SGHVS, CDR2 FQNEAQ. CDR3 nucleotides: TGTGCCAGCAGCCCACAGACTAGCGGGAGCCCAGATACGCAGTATTTT. As protein: CASSPQTSGSPDTQYF.